Below, 21 T cell receptor beta chains from the same sample are listed, as sequenced in a study of neurological immune-mediated disorders. MiXCR was run by TCRdb on the 5' RACE reads, yielding one entry per CDR3 protein. The sample gives 46,000 or so distinct CDR3 sequences, around 4.5% of which show up once; around 6% is in the top ten. The sample was PBMCs. These receptors came from a woman aged 55-69 years with multiple sclerosis.

The table lists this clonotype with many counts. This chain joins TRBV7-2 and TRBJ2-3; weak D call: TRBD2 (6 bases). The ends were cut back, 4 bases at V and 5 bases at J, with 13 bases in the middle. The germline V gene has CDR1 SGHTA and CDR2 FQGNSA. The CDR3 is 14 amino acids. The CDR3 sequence: CASSYGGSRDTQYF. The CDR3 DNA reads as TGTGCCAGCAGCTATGGGGGGAGTCGAGATACGCAGTATTTT.

In its sample, this clonotype was seen many times. CDR3 region: CASSTGTSSQIYGYTF. The CDR3 nucleotides read TGTGCCAGCAGTACCGGGACTTCTTCCCAAATCTATGGCTACACCTTC. This sequence joins TRBV28 and TRBJ1-2, with TRBD1 as a possible D gene (5 bases). Per the germline V gene, CDR1 is MDHEN and CDR2 is SYDVKM. Trimming took 5 bases from V and 4 from J, leaving 20 bases between them. The CDR3 totals 16 residues.

Only a few counts were recorded for this clonotype. V usage is TRBV6-6 and J usage is TRBJ2-3; possible D gene TRBD2, 7 bases. CDR3 size: 14 residues. The V gene's germline CDR1 is MNHNY and CDR2 SVGAGI (reference sequence). The V end was cut by 2 bases, the J end by 6 bases, with 12 bases between. The CDR3 spells CASSYRGGRDTQYF. The CDR3 nucleotides read TGTGCCAGCAGTTACAGGGGGGGCCGGGATACGCAGTATTTT.

This clonotype was seen repeatedly, ten times or more. The V and J genes are TRBV20-1 and TRBJ1-1; D is undetermined. Germline V gene lookup returns CDR1 DFQATT and CDR2 SNEGSKA (reference sequence). V was cut by 5 bases and J by 4 bases, with 20 bases left in between. This CDR3 comprises 15 residues. Here the CDR3 reads CSAAKEREGRTEAFF. The CDR3 DNA follows: TGCAGTGCTGCAAAGGAAAGGGAGGGCCGCACTGAAGCTTTCTTT.

This clonotype showed up many times. The chain joins TRBV7-3 to TRBJ2-1, with D perhaps assigned TRBD1 or TRBD2 (6 bases each). There are 14 residues in the CDR3. The ends were cut back, 5 bases at V and 9 bases at J, with 17 bases in the middle. Germline CDR1 is SGHTA and CDR2 is FQGTGA. The CDR3 DNA is TGTGCCAGCAGCATTGGGGGGCCAGGCAGTGAGCAGTTCTTC. Translating it yields CASSIGGPGSEQFF. The full variable domain, with the rest looked up from reference TRBV7-3 and TRBJ2-1, is GAGVSQTPSNKVTEKGKYVELRCDPISGHTALYWYRQSLGQGPEFLIYFQGTGAADDSGLPNDRFFAVRPEGSVSTLKIQRTERGDSAVYLCASSIGGPGSEQFFGPGTRLTVL.

This clonotype has ten or more counts. The rearrangement links TRBV20-1 to TRBJ2-3; 9 nucleotides match TRBD2. CDR1 is DFQATT, CDR2 SNEGSKA, per germline (reference sequence). This CDR3 has 15 residues. V lost 2 bases and J lost 3; bases outside the gene matches: 6. The CDR3 region has the DNA TGCAGTGCTAGAAGGGCTAGCGGGGCGACAGATACGCAGTATTTT. This codes for CSARRASGATDTQYF.

The J gene is TRBJ2-3, the V gene TRBV9; perhaps TRBD2 as D (5 bases). The V and J ends lost 3 bases and 0 bases respectively, with 11 bases between them. The CDR3 has 15 residues. Germline V lookup: CDR1 SGDLS, CDR2 YYNGEE. The CDR3, as DNA: TGTGCCAGCAGCGGGACTGTACCTAGCACAGATACGCAGTATTTT. Translated, it gives CASSGTVPSTDTQYF.

This clonotype was counted at least ten times. The chain joins TRBV6-4 to TRBJ2-1; 8 positions agree with TRBD2. The CDR3 spans 15 residues. Germline values: CDR1 MRHNA, CDR2 SNTAGT. V lost 1 base to trimming and J lost 7 bases; unmatched junction nucleotides: 6. As DNA, the CDR3 is TGTGCCAGCAGTGACTTCGGGAGGGCGCTAAATGAGCAGTTCTTC. It translates to CASSDFGRALNEQFF.

This clonotype was seen ten or more times. CDR3 protein: CASGGLETGELFF. The CDR3 DNA reads as TGTGCCAGCGGGGGGCTAGAGACCGGGGAGCTGTTTTTT. The genes are TRBV2 and TRBJ2-2; the D call may be TRBD1 or TRBD2 (6 bases each). The germline CDR1 and CDR2 sequences are SNHLY and FYNNEI. V dropped 8 bases and J dropped 5 bases, with 12 bases sitting between them. This CDR3 spans 13 amino acids.

This clonotype has a count of ten or more. This chain links TRBV20-1 with TRBJ1-4; TRBD1 matches at 9 bases. CDR3 size: 14 residues. Germline CDR1 and CDR2: DFQATT and SNEGSKA (reference sequence). V gave up 3 bases and J gave up 7 bases; unmatched junction bases: 6. CDR3 loop: CSASSGQGVEKLFF. CDR3 bases: TGCAGTGCTAGTTCGGGACAGGGCGTTGAAAAACTGTTTTTT.

This clonotype was detected many times. This chain links TRBV20-1 with TRBJ1-1; D possibly corresponds to TRBD1 (6 bases). V gave up 5 bases and J gave up 1 base, with 17 bases separating them. The CDR3 consists of 15 residues. CDR1 and CDR2 from the germline V gene are DFQATT and SNEGSKA (reference sequence). CDR3 region: CSAGGHTKRNTEAFF. The CDR3 DNA follows: TGCAGTGCTGGGGGACACACTAAACGGAACACTGAAGCTTTCTTT.

In this sample, this clonotype turned up many times. The genes are TRBV7-9 and TRBJ1-1; a possible D gene is TRBD1 (6 bases). Germline V gene data show CDR1 as SEHNR and CDR2 as FQNEAQ (reference sequence). The CDR3 is 13 residues long. The germline V and J ends were trimmed by 1 base and 8 bases, with 11 bases remaining between them. The DNA of the CDR3 is TGTGCCAGCAGCTTAGGTGGGGGCCGAGAAGCTTTCTTT. Translating it yields CASSLGGGREAFF.

This rearrangement joins TRBV4-1 to TRBJ1-3; no reliable D call. This CDR3 is 17 amino acids long. V was pared by 1 base and J by 0 bases, with 13 bases between. Per germline, CDR1 MGHRA and CDR2 YSYEKL. CDR3 residues: CASSQGIARNSGNTIYF. The CDR3 bases are TGCGCCAGCAGCCAAGGGATAGCCAGGAACTCTGGAAACACCATATATTTT.

This clonotype appeared a few times. The chain couples TRBV10-2 to TRBJ2-7; 7 nucleotides match TRBD2. Germline values: CDR1 WSHSY, CDR2 SAAADI. The J segment lost 6 bases and the V segment lost 7 bases, leaving 18 bases of the junction unmatched. The CDR3 is 16 residues long. CDR3 protein: CASIMVPGLGVAEQYF. The CDR3, as DNA: TGCGCCAGCATTATGGTTCCCGGACTAGGAGTCGCCGAGCAGTACTTC.

In this sample, this clonotype turned up a few times. The CDR3 DNA sequence: TGCAGTGCTAAGGGTGGAAACACCATATATTTT. It is translated as CSAKGGNTIYF. The V and J genes are TRBV20-1 and TRBJ1-3; D remains unclear. Looked up from germline, CDR1 is DFQATT and CDR2 is SNEGSKA (reference sequence). With 4 bases removed from V and 3 bases from J, the gap between germline ends came to 4 bases. The CDR3 length is 11 residues.

In its sample, this clonotype was seen many times. The chain uses TRBV9 and TRBJ2-5; no firm D call. Germline lookup yields CDR1 SGDLS and CDR2 YYNGEE. There are 13 residues in the CDR3. V dropped 0 bases and J dropped 5 bases, with 8 bases sitting between them. This CDR3 is CASSVAIWETQYF. DNA for the CDR3: TGTGCCAGCAGCGTAGCTATTTGGGAGACCCAGTACTTC.

There are a few counts of this clonotype. This chain links TRBV9 with TRBJ2-2; D is tentatively TRBD1 or TRBD2 (5 bases each). Trimming took off 3 bases at V and 5 bases at J, with 29 bases between the two ends. The CDR3 loop spans 20 amino acids. Germline CDR1 is SGDLS and CDR2 is YYNGEE. DNA of the CDR3: TGTGCCAGCAGCGCCACCCGGGACCCCCGACTACCCGCGAGGACCGGGGAGCTGTTTTTT. Protein sequence: CASSATRDPRLPARTGELFF.

This clonotype was counted a few times. The chain combines TRBV20-1 with TRBJ2-2, with D tentatively TRBD1 (5 bases). The V gene's germline CDR1 is DFQATT and CDR2 SNEGSKA (reference sequence). The V end lost 0 bases, the J end lost 1 base, and 6 bases lay between the germline ends. The CDR3 contains 14 residues. CDR3 DNA: TGCAGTGCTAGAGATCAGGGGAACACCGGGGAGCTGTTTTTT. Amino acid sequence: CSARDQGNTGELFF.

Comment on this clonotype: This may come from a read error, since a much larger clone is one base off. The chain recombines TRBV20-1 with TRBJ1-2, with D possibly being TRBD1 (6 bases). Germline assignment: CDR1 DFQATT and CDR2 SNEGSKA (reference sequence). V lost 4 bases and J 7 bases, leaving 13 bases between the germline ends. The CDR3 has 12 residues. The CDR3 here is CSAIPGACGYTF. The CDR3, as DNA: TGCAGTGCTATACCGGGGGCTTGTGGCTACACCTTC.

This clonotype was seen repeatedly, ten times or more. The chain employs TRBV7-2 and TRBJ2-3; D unclear. Between the trimmed V and J ends, which lost 4 bases and 5 bases, there was a span of 10 bases. CDR3 length: 13 amino acids. Germline values: CDR1 SGHTA, CDR2 FQGNSA. The CDR3 region is CASSSPGGDTQYF. CDR3 DNA: TGTGCCAGCAGCTCCCCCGGTGGAGATACGCAGTATTTT.

The sample holds many counts of this clonotype. The V gene is TRBV5-1, the J gene TRBJ2-7; D not resolved. Germline V lookup: CDR1 SGHRS, CDR2 YFSETQ. The CDR3 loop spans 15 amino acids. Deletions cut 3 bases from V and 1 base from J, with 14 bases between. The CDR3 region is CASSSGPSSSYEQYV. The CDR3 nucleotides are TGCGCCAGCAGCTCCGGTCCTTCCTCGTCCTACGAGCAGTACGTC.